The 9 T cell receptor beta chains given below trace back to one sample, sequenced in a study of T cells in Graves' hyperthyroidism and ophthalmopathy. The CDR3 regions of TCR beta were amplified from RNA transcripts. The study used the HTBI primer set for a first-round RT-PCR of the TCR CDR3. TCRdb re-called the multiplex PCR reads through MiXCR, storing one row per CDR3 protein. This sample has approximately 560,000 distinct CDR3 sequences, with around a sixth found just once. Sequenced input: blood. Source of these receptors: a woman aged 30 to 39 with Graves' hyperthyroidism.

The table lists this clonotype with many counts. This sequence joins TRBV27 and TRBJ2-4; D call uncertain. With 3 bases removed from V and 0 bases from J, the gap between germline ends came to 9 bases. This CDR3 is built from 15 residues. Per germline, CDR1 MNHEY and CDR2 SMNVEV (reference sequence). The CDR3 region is CASSFFGQAKNIQYF. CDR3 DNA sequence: TGTGCCAGCAGTTTCTTTGGCCAAGCCAAAAACATTCAGTACTTC.

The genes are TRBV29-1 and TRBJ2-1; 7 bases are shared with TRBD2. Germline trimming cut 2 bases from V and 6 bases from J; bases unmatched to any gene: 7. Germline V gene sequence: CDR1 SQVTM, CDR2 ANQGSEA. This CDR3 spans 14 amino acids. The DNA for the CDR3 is TGCAGCGTTGAATACCTGGGGACTACCAATGAGCAGTTCTTC. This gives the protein CSVEYLGTTNEQFF.

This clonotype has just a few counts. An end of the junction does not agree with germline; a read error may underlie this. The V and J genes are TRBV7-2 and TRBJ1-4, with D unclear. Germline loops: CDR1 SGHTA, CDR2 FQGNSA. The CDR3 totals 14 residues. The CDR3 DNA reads TGTGCCAGCAGCTCGGATATGGCCGATGAAAATCTGTTTTTT. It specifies CASSSDMADENLFF.

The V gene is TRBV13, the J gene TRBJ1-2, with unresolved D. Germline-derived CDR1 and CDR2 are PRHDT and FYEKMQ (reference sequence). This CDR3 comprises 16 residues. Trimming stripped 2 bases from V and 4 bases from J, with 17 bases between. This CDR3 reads CASSLRVDQIPYGYTF. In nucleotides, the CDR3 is TGTGCCAGCAGCTTACGAGTGGACCAGATCCCCTATGGCTACACCTTC. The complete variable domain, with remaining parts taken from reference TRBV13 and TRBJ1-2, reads AAGVIQSPRHLIKEKRETATLKCYPIPRHDTVYWYQQGPGQDPQFLISFYEKMQSDKGSIPDRFSAQQFSDYHSELNMSSLELGDSALYFCASSLRVDQIPYGYTFGSGTRLTVV.

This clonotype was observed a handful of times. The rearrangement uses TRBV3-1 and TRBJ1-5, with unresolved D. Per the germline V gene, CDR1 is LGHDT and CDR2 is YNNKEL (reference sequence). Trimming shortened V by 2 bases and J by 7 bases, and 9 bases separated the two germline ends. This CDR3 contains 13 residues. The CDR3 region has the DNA TGTGCCAGCAGCCAACTACGTGGCCAGCCCCAGCATTTT. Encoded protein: CASSQLRGQPQHF. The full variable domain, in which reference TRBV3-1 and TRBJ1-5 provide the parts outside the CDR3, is DTAVSQTPKYLVTQMGNDKSIKCEQNLGHDTMYWYKQDSKKFLKIMFSYNNKELIINETVPNRFSPKSPDKAHLNLHINSLELGDSAVYFCASSQLRGQPQHFGDGTRLSIL.

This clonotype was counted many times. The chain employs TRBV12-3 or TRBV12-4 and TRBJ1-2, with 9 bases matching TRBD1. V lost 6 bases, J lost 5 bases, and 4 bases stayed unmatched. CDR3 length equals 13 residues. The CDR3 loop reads CASRDGTGYGYTF. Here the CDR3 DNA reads TGTGCCAGCAGGGACGGGACAGGGTATGGCTACACCTTC.

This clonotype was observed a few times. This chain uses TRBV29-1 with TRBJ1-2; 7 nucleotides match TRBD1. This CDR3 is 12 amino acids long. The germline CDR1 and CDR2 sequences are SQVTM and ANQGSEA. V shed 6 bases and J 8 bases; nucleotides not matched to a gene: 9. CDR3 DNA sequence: TGCAGCGTGGTGACAGGGCCCGGAGGCTACACCTTC. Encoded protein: CSVVTGPGGYTF.

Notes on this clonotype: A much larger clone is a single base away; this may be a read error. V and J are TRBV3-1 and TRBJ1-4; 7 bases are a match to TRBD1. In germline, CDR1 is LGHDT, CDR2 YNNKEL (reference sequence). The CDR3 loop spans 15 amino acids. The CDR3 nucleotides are TGTGCCAGCAACCAAAGGGGGCGGGGGATTGAAAAACTGTTTTTT. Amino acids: CASNQRGRGIEKLFF. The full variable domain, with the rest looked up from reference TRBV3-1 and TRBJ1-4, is DTAVSQTPKYLVTQMGNDKSIKCEQNLGHDTMYWYKQDSKKFLKIMFSYNNKELIINETVPNRFSPKSPDKAHLNLHINSLELGDSAVYFCASNQRGRGIEKLFFGSGTQLSVL.

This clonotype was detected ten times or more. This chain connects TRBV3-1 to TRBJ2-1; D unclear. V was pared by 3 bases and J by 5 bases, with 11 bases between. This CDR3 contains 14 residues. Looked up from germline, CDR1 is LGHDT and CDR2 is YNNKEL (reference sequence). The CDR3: CASSQYTTNNEQFF. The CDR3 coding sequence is TGTGCCAGCAGCCAGTATACTACGAACAATGAGCAGTTCTTC.